This TCR beta chain was sequenced in a study of cytotoxic CD8 clonotypes in ibrutinib-treated CLL. For the study at large: Median treatment time before response sampling was around twelve months, range 6 to 36.

General observations from the study: Clonality measured at baseline exceeded age-matched healthy donors, tracking circulating CD8+ T-cell counts.

A note on this clone: The antigen is not known.

The authors obtained around 2 micrograms of genomic DNA from cryopreserved PBMCs for TCR beta libraries. Clones were read by immunoSEQ multiplex PCR, and TCRdb kept only the in-frame ones, dropping some. The repertoire holds some 130,000 clones, with 70% to 90% as singletons. Losses at the gene ends were 6 bases for V and 3 bases for J; bases not matched to a gene: 4. This CDR3 comprises 13 residues. Germline assignment: CDR1 KGHSH and CDR2 LQKENI. The sequencing used PBMCs, collected after 24 months of ibrutinib treatment. This chain uses TRBV18 with TRBJ1-1; TRBD1 aligns across 7 bases. This clonotype originated in a human donor with chronic lymphocytic leukemia. The CDR3 reads CASSRDRDTEAFF. In nucleotides, the CDR3 is TGTGCCAGCTCCCGTGACAGGGACACTGAAGCTTTCTTT.